These 9 T cell receptor beta chains share one sample of origin, sequenced in a study of cytomegalovirus exposure and HLA in healthy donors (dated by TCRdb to about 2017). Libraries were built with the immunoSEQ multiplex PCR assay. For the multiplex PCR, a mixture combining 60 forward primers for TCR Vbeta segments and 13 reverse primers for TCR Jbeta segments was used. In its TCRdb copy, this immuneACCESS table keeps in-frame sequences only and misses some clones. Where compared with another copy, unresolved V genes explain less than half of these, and the others have no known cause. In this sample the table shows about 110,000 clones, just over 70% of which occur a single time. The leading ten clones occupy roughly 0.79% of the sample. Sequenced: PBMCs. The receptors were sampled from a boy aged 5-17 years in good health and CMV-seronegative.

The gene calls are TRBV5-5 and TRBJ1-5; D is uncertain. With 0 bases removed from V and 10 bases from J, the gap between germline ends came to 20 bases. The CDR3 sequence is 16 residues long. Germline lookup yields CDR1 SGHKS and CDR2 YYEKEE (reference sequence). CDR3 sequence reads: CASSLEGGWALKPQHF. CDR3 coding DNA: TGTGCCAGCAGCTTGGAGGGAGGGTGGGCCCTCAAACCCCAGCATTTT.

This clone came up a few times. The chain recombines TRBV28 with TRBJ1-1; TRBD1 is a possible D gene (5 bases). The CDR3 has 15 amino acids. CDR1 and CDR2 (germline): MDHEN, SYDVKM. Trimming pared 6 bases from V and 9 bases from J, leaving 23 bases between. CDR3 protein: CASSPADRQGGKAFF. Here the CDR3 DNA reads TGTGCCAGCAGCCCCGCTGACCGGCAGGGAGGGAAAGCTTTCTTT.

This chain uses TRBV13 with TRBJ2-2; tentatively, D is TRBD1 (6 bases). CDR3 size: 13 residues. Germline CDR1 PRHDT, CDR2 FYEKMQ (reference sequence). V was trimmed by 4 bases and J by 5 bases, leaving 8 bases between them. The CDR3 region has the DNA TGTGCCAGCAGCTCCAGGGGAACCGGGGAGCTGTTTTTT. This codes for CASSSRGTGELFF.

This chain uses TRBV19 with TRBJ2-7; TRBD1 is a possible D gene (6 bases). Germline V lookup: CDR1 LNHDA, CDR2 SQIVND (reference sequence). There are 13 residues in the CDR3. V dropped 8 bases and J dropped 1 base, with 12 bases sitting between them. The CDR3, as DNA: TGTGCCAGTCGGGACACTAGTTCCTACGAGCAGTACTTC. It encodes CASRDTSSYEQYF.

The chain employs TRBV25-1 and TRBJ2-3; D gene unclear. The germline V gene has CDR1 MGHDK and CDR2 SYGVNS. The CDR3 contains 15 residues. The V end lost 3 bases, the J end lost 0 bases, and 10 bases lay between the germline ends. The CDR3 protein is CASSDPRHSTDTQYF. CDR3 sequence (DNA): TGTGCCAGCAGTGATCCGCGACATAGCACAGATACGCAGTATTTT.

This clone was observed once. The gene calls are TRBV5-1 and TRBJ2-7, with 7 positions matching TRBD1. This CDR3 is 15 amino acids long. The V and J ends lost 4 bases and 4 bases, in that order; junction bases with no gene match: 11. Germline loops: CDR1 SGHRS, CDR2 YFSETQ. The CDR3 DNA reads as TGCGCCAGCAGCCCCGTGGGGACAGATGGTTACGAGCAGTACTTC. Its protein product is CASSPVGTDGYEQYF.

The chain carries TRBV7-3 and TRBJ2-2; D gene uncertain. Germline V gene data show CDR1 as SGHTA and CDR2 as FQGTGA. The CDR3 spans 13 residues. V was shortened by 3 bases and J by 7 bases, with 9 bases between the two germline ends. CDR3 region: CASSLGLGGELFF. For the CDR3, the DNA is TGTGCCAGCAGCTTGGGCCTCGGCGGGGAGCTGTTTTTT.

This clone was picked up one time. The chain has TRBV30 and TRBJ2-2, with 8 bases matching TRBD2. This CDR3 has 14 amino acids. Germline-derived CDR1 and CDR2 are GTSNPN and SVGIG (reference sequence). Germline trimming cut 1 base from V and 2 bases from J; bases unmatched to any gene: 0. The CDR3 loop is CAWSGTSNTGELFF. CDR3 DNA: TGTGCCTGGAGTGGGACTAGCAACACCGGGGAGCTGTTTTTT.

The rearrangement links TRBV7-9 to TRBJ1-1; D is ambiguous. V was pared by 7 bases and J by 4 bases, with 25 bases between. Germline CDR1 and CDR2: SEHNR and FQNEAQ (reference sequence). The CDR3 has 17 amino acids. CDR3 loop: CASTPRGSYGVFTEAFF. In DNA form, the CDR3 reads TGTGCCAGCACCCCCCGAGGCTCATACGGTGTATTCACTGAAGCTTTCTTT.